These 4 T cell receptor beta chains were all obtained from the same sample, sequenced in a study of T cell changes during pregnancy in multiple sclerosis. TCRdb's table, derived via immunoSEQ multiplex PCR, lists solely in-frame clones and lacks some. This table holds tens of thousands of clones, 91% found once. The sample consisted of peripheral blood, taken in the first trimester of pregnancy. The source is a female donor with multiple sclerosis, enrolled in a pregnancy study.

V usage is TRBV9 and J usage is TRBJ2-3, with D perhaps TRBD2 (7 bases). The CDR3 extends over 16 amino acids. Germline V gene sequence: CDR1 SGDLS, CDR2 YYNGEE. The V gene lost 4 bases and the J gene lost 2 bases, with 17 bases spanning the gap. The CDR3 region is CASSQVRGGSTDTQYF. Here the CDR3 DNA reads TGTGCCAGCAGCCAAGTCAGGGGAGGGTCCACAGATACGCAGTATTTT.

This clone was counted many times. V usage is TRBV5-1 and J usage is TRBJ2-5; 7 bases are shared with TRBD2. CDR1 and CDR2 (germline): SGHRS, YFSETQ. V trimming: 0 bases; J trimming: 4 bases; junction bases outside the gene matches: 3. The CDR3 has 14 residues. The CDR3 DNA reads as TGCGCCAGCAGCTTGGGCGGGGGACGAGAGACCCAGTACTTC. Residues: CASSLGGGRETQYF.

The chain has TRBV6-1 and TRBJ2-7, with 10 bases fitting TRBD1. CDR1 is MNHNS and CDR2 is SASEGT in the germline V gene. This CDR3 has 16 residues. V gave up 1 base and J gave up 3 bases; unmatched junction bases: 6. The CDR3 loop is CASSEGTGGYVYEQYF. The CDR3 region has the DNA TGTGCCAGCAGTGAAGGGACAGGGGGATATGTCTACGAGCAGTACTTC.

The chain combines TRBV2 with TRBJ2-3; the match to TRBD2 covers 13 bases. From germline, CDR1 is SNHLY and CDR2 FYNNEI. This CDR3 is built from 16 residues. The V segment lost 4 bases and the J segment 8 bases; nucleotides outside the gene matches: 9. The CDR3 region is CASSGGTSGIRGTQYF. The CDR3 nucleotides read TGTGCCAGCAGTGGGGGGACTAGCGGGATTAGGGGTACGCAGTATTTT.